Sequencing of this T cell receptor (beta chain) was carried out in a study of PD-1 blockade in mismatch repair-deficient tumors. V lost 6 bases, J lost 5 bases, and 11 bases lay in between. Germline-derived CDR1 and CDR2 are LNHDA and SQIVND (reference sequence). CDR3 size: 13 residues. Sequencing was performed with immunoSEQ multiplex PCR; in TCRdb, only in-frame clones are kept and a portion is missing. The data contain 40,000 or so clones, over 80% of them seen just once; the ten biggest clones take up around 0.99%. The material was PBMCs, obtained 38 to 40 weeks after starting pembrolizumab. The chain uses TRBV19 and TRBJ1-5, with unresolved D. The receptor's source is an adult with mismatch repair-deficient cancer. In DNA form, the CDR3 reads TGTGCCAGTAGCCTGGACTGGGATCAGCCCCAGCATTTT. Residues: CASSLDWDQPQHF.